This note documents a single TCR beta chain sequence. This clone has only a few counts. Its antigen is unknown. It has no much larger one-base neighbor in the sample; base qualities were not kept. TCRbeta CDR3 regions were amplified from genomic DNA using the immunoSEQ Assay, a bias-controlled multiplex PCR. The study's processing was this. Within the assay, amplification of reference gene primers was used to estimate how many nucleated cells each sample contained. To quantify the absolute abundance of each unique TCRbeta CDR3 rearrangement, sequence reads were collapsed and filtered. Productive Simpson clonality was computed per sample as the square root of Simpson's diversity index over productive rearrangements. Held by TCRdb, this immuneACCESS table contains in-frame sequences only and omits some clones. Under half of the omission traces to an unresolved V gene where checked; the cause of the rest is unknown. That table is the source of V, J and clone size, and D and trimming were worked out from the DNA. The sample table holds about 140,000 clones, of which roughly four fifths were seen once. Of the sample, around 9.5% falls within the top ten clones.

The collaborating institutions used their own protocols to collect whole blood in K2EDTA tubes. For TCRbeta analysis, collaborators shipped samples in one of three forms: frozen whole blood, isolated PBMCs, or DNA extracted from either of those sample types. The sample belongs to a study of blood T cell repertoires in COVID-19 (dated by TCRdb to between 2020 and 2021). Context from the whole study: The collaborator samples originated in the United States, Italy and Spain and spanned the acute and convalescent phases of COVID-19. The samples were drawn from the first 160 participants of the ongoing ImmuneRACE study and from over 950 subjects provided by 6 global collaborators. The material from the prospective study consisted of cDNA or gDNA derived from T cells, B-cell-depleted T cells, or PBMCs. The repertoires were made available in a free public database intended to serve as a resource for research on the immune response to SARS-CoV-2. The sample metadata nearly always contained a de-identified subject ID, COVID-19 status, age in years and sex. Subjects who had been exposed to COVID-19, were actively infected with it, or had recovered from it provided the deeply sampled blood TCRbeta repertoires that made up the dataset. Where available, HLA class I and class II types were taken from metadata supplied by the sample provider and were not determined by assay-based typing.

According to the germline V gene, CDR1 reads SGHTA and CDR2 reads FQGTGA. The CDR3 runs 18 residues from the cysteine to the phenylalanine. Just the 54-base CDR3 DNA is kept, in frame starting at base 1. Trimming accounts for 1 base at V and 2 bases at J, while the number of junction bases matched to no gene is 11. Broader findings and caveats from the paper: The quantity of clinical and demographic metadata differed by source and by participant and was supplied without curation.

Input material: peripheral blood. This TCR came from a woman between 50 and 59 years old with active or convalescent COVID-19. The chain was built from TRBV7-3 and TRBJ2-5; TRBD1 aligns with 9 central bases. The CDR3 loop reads CASSLKFPGTGRQETQYF. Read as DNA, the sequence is TGTGCCAGCAGCTTAAAATTCCCGGGGACAGGGAGGCAAGAGACCCAGTACTTC.